This T cell receptor (beta chain) comes out of a study of cytomegalovirus exposure and HLA in healthy donors. A multiplex PCR was run with 60 Vbeta primers and 13 Jbeta primers. Profiled with immunoSEQ multiplex PCR; TCRdb holds only in-frame clones, not every one. The table gives under 130,000 clones; the top ten clones make up 0.55% to 0.6% of it. With 9 bases removed from V and 4 bases from J, the gap between germline ends came to 12 bases. The CDR3 runs to 12 residues. Germline CDR1 is ENHRY and CDR2 is SYGVKD. The sequencing input was PBMCs. This sequence was found in a man aged 45-65 years in good health and CMV-seronegative. The gene calls are TRBV10-3 and TRBJ1-1; D is unresolved. Here the CDR3 DNA reads TGTGCCATAGGCGGGATGAGCACTGAAGCTTTCTTT. It encodes CAIGGMSTEAFF.